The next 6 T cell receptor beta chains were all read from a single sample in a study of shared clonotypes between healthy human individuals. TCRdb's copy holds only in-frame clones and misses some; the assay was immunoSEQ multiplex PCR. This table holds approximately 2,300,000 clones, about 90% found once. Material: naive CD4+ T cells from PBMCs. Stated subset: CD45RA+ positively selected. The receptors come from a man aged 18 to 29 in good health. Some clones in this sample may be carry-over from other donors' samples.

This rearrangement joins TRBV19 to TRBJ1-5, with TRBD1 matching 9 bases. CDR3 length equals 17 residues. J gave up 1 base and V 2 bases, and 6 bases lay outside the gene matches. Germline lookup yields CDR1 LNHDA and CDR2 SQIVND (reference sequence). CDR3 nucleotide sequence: TGTGCCAGTAGTATACAACAGGGGGCTAGGAGCAATCAGCCCCAGCATTTT. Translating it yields CASSIQQGARSNQPQHF. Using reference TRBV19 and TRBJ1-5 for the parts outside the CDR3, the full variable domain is DGGITQSPKYLFRKEGQNVTLSCEQNLNHDAMYWYRQDPGQGLRLIYYSQIVNDFQKGDIAEGYSVSREKKESFPLTVTSAQKNPTAFYLCASSIQQGARSNQPQHFGDGTRLSIL.

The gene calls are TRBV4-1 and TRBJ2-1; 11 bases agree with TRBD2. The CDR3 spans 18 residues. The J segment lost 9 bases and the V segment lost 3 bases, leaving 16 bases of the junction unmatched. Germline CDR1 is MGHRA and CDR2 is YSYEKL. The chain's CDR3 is CASSQAPEGSGRAREQFF. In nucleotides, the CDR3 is TGCGCCAGCAGCCAGGCCCCCGAGGGTAGCGGGAGGGCCCGTGAGCAGTTCTTC.

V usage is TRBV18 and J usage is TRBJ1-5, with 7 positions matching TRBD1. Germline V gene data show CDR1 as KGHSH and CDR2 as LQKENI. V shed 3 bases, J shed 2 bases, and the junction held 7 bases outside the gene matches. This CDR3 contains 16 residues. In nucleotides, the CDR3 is TGTGCCAGCTCACCTTCCAGGGGGGGTGGCAATCAGCCCCAGCATTTT. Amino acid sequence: CASSPSRGGGNQPQHF.

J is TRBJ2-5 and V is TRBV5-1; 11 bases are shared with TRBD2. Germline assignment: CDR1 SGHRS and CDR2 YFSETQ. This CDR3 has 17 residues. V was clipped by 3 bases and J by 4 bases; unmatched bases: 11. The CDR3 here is CASSSQFLAGGTETQYF. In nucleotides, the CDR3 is TGCGCCAGCAGCTCCCAATTCCTAGCGGGAGGAACAGAGACCCAGTACTTC.

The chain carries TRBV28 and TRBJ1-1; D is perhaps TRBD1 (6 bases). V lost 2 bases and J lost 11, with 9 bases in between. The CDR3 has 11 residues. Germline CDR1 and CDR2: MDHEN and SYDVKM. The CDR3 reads CASSLKGHAFF. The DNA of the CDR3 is TGTGCCAGCAGTTTAAAGGGACACGCTTTCTTT.

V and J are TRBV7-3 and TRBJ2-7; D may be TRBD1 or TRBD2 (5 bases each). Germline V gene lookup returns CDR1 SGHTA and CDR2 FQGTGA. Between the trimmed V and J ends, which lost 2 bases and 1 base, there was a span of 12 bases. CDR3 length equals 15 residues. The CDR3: CASSLGDGHSYEQYF. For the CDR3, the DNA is TGTGCCAGCAGCTTAGGGGACGGGCATTCCTACGAGCAGTACTTC.